Presented here are 19 T cell receptor beta chains from one specimen sequenced in a study of T cell repertoires in cytomegalovirus infection. TCRdb re-called the reads through MiXCR, storing one row per CDR3 protein. The sample yields around 350,000 distinct CDR3 sequences, 15% to 20% seen once. Sequencing used PBMCs. These TCRs come from a human donor in good health (CMV status not recorded). Some clones in this sample may be carry-over from other donors' samples.

This clonotype showed up just a few times. The chain links TRBV25-1 to TRBJ1-5; D perhaps matches TRBD1 (6 bases). V was shortened by 3 bases and J by 7 bases, with 13 bases between the two germline ends. The CDR3 sequence is 14 residues long. Germline CDR1 MGHDK, CDR2 SYGVNS. CDR3: CASSDKGGIQPQHF. The CDR3 DNA is TGTGCCAGCAGTGACAAAGGGGGGATCCAGCCCCAGCATTTT.

The rearrangement uses TRBV2 and TRBJ2-1; D might be TRBD2 (6 bases). The germline CDR1 and CDR2 sequences are SNHLY and FYNNEI. The V gene lost 8 bases and the J gene lost 4 bases, with 21 bases spanning the gap. The CDR3 is 16 residues long. CDR3 DNA: TGTGCCAGCCACGGGGGTGGCGGGGATCCTTACAATGAGCAGTTCTTC. Its protein product is CASHGGGGDPYNEQFF.

Only a few counts were recorded for this clonotype. The chain uses TRBV7-2 and TRBJ1-1; TRBD1 agrees at 10 bases. Germline CDR1 and CDR2: SGHTA and FQGNSA. The trim removed 5 bases at V and 8 bases at J, leaving 8 bases unmatched. This CDR3 comprises 14 residues. CDR3 residues: CASSARTGGTEAFF. CDR3 bases: TGTGCCAGCAGCGCTCGGACAGGGGGGACGGAAGCTTTCTTT.

The chain carries TRBV2 and TRBJ1-1; 8 bases fit TRBD1. This CDR3 contains 15 residues. The germline CDR1 and CDR2 sequences are SNHLY and FYNNEI. Trimming took 6 bases from V and 8 from J; bases not matched to a gene: 14. In DNA, the CDR3 is TGTGCCAGCAGAGGTCCCCGGGACAGGCCCCGGGAAGCTTTCTTT. This codes for CASRGPRDRPREAFF.

The chain carries TRBV11-3 and TRBJ2-3; weak D call: TRBD2 (5 bases). The germline V gene has CDR1 SGHNT and CDR2 YENEEA. Trimming stripped 5 bases from V and 5 bases from J, with 14 bases between. The CDR3 contains 14 residues. The CDR3 is CASSPSPGGDTQYF. CDR3 coding DNA: TGTGCCAGCAGCCCCTCACCTGGAGGAGATACGCAGTATTTT.

V and J are TRBV12-3 or TRBV12-4 and TRBJ1-1, with D uncertain. V lost 5 bases and J 2 bases, leaving 9 bases between the germline ends. The CDR3 totals 13 residues. CDR3: CASSQRFNTEAFF. In DNA, the CDR3 is TGTGCCAGCAGTCAGAGGTTCAACACTGAAGCTTTCTTT.

This clonotype was counted a few times. V and J are TRBV6-1 and TRBJ2-7, with 13 nucleotides matching TRBD2. V gave up 3 bases and J gave up 5 bases; unmatched junction bases: 4. The CDR3 covers 15 residues. Germline V CDR1 and CDR2: MNHNS, SASEGT. The CDR3 DNA sequence: TGTGCCAGCAGTGACGTGGGACTAGCGGGACACGAGCAGTACTTC. Amino acids: CASSDVGLAGHEQYF.

The chain links TRBV4-3 to TRBJ1-1; 10 nucleotides align to TRBD1. The ends lost 0 bases at V and 14 bases at J; junction bases unmatched: 24. In germline, CDR1 is LGHNA, CDR2 YSLEER. The CDR3 is made up of 19 amino acids. CDR3 amino acids: CASSQEGGDRGGVLPKVFF. The CDR3 bases are TGCGCCAGCAGCCAAGAAGGAGGGGACAGGGGCGGGGTGCTCCCGAAGGTCTTCTTT.

This clonotype was observed many times. The chain joins TRBV7-2 to TRBJ1-1, with a weak D call TRBD1 (6 bases). The CDR3 runs 15 residues. Germline V gives CDR1 SGHTA, CDR2 FQGNSA. The V end lost 5 bases, the J end lost 5 bases, and 18 bases lay between the germline ends. In nucleotides, the CDR3 is TGTGCCAGCAGCCGCGCGGGACACATCAGGACTGAAGCTTTCTTT. Its translation is CASSRAGHIRTEAFF.

There are a few counts of this clonotype. The rearrangement joins TRBV5-5 to TRBJ2-2; no definite D call. The CDR3 is 17 residues long. The V end was cut by 2 bases, the J end by 2 bases, with 16 bases between. Germline V gene data show CDR1 as SGHKS and CDR2 as YYEKEE (reference sequence). Here the CDR3 reads CASSLLLVSTNTGELFF. In DNA form, the CDR3 reads TGTGCCAGCAGCTTATTACTGGTATCGACTAACACCGGGGAGCTGTTTTTT.

The chain links TRBV18 to TRBJ2-7; D unclear. The CDR3 covers 13 residues. Trimming stripped 3 bases from V and 1 base from J, with 7 bases between. Germline-derived CDR1 and CDR2 are KGHSH and LQKENI. The CDR3: CASSPLPSYEQYF. In DNA form, the CDR3 reads TGTGCCAGCTCACCCCTTCCTTCCTACGAGCAGTACTTC.

The chain recombines TRBV20-1 with TRBJ1-2; 10 nucleotides match TRBD1. V was clipped by 3 bases and J by 7 bases; unmatched bases: 8. CDR3 length equals 14 residues. Looked up from germline, CDR1 is DFQATT and CDR2 is SNEGSKA (reference sequence). The CDR3 coding sequence is TGCAGTGCTAGGCCCGCCGGGACAGGGGTTGGCTACACCTTC. Its translation: CSARPAGTGVGYTF.

V gene TRBV4-1 combines with J gene TRBJ2-1; TRBD2 matches at 7 bases. Germline V gene lookup returns CDR1 MGHRA and CDR2 YSYEKL. The CDR3 length is 14 residues. With 0 bases clipped from V and 6 bases from J, the junction kept 2 bases outside the gene matches. The CDR3: CASSQDGLVNEQFF. In DNA, the CDR3 is TGCGCCAGCAGCCAAGACGGACTAGTCAATGAGCAGTTCTTC.

This clonotype showed up many times. The chain combines TRBV10-3 with TRBJ1-1; D not certain. This CDR3 is built from 13 residues. Germline-derived CDR1 and CDR2 are ENHRY and SYGVKD. V was pared by 6 bases and J by 0 bases, with 8 bases between. CDR3 residues: CAISETVNTEAFF. DNA for the CDR3: TGTGCCATCAGCGAAACAGTGAACACTGAAGCTTTCTTT.

This clonotype was counted at least ten times. This chain joins TRBV7-2 and TRBJ2-5, with D unclear. The CDR3 covers 17 residues. CDR1 and CDR2 (germline): SGHTA, FQGNSA. V lost 1 base and J 4 bases, leaving 19 bases between the germline ends. As DNA, the CDR3 is TGTGCCAGCAGCTTAGGGCCCGAGATCGTTCATCGAGAGACCCAGTACTTC. Protein product: CASSLGPEIVHRETQYF.

This clonotype was seen a few times. This rearrangement joins TRBV5-4 to TRBJ2-7, with 9 bases that match TRBD1. Germline CDR1 reads SGHNT; CDR2 reads YYREEE (reference sequence). J gave up 5 bases and V 3 bases, and 3 bases lay outside the gene matches. This CDR3 is 13 amino acids long. CDR3 sequence (DNA): TGTGCCAGCAGCTGGACAGGGGAGAACGAGCAGTACTTC. Amino acids: CASSWTGENEQYF.

This chain connects TRBV6-6 to TRBJ1-5, with D possibly matching TRBD1 (5 bases). Germline loops: CDR1 MNHNY, CDR2 SVGAGI (reference sequence). The CDR3 has 14 residues. V gave up 6 bases and J gave up 3 bases, with 12 bases separating them. CDR3 region: CASRGGDFNQPQHF. The CDR3 nucleotides read TGTGCCAGCAGGGGGGGAGACTTCAATCAGCCCCAGCATTTT.

The gene calls are TRBV15 and TRBJ2-1, with 7 nucleotides matching TRBD2. CDR1 and CDR2 from the germline V gene are LNHNV and YYDKDF (reference sequence). J gave up 1 base and V 5 bases, and 11 bases lay outside the gene matches. The CDR3 is made up of 17 amino acids. CDR3 loop: CATSPLGGGGSYNEQFF. The DNA of the CDR3 is TGTGCCACCAGCCCCCTTGGGGGGGGGGGGTCCTACAATGAGCAGTTCTTC.

At least ten counts were recorded for this clonotype. The genes are TRBV11-2 and TRBJ2-3, with D hard to call. This CDR3 has 12 amino acids. The V end was cut by 5 bases, the J end by 3 bases, with 6 bases between. Germline-derived CDR1 and CDR2 are SGHAT and FQNNGV. For the CDR3, the DNA is TGTGCCAGCAGCCACCGAACAGATACGCAGTATTTT. It yields the protein CASSHRTDTQYF.